This T cell receptor (beta chain) appears in the sequencing data of a study of cytomegalovirus exposure and HLA in healthy donors (dated by TCRdb to about 2017). For the study in its entirety: A later analysis indicated that the 120 validation repertoires were generated on the platform also employed for the 700 or so repertoires of the first cohort. Along with the roughly 610-subject first cohort, a separate validation cohort of approximately 110 different subjects was used. The study aimed to test whether signatures of past pathogen exposure could be identified by cataloging public T cell receptors. To predict cytomegalovirus infection status, the study brought together high-throughput TCR immunosequencing, statistical association of individual TCRs with disease status, and machine learning. The paper as a whole reports these results and caveats: A later analysis lacked HLA typing for the validation cohort, so it scored co-occurrence in that cohort across all 120 repertoires. The study listed 164 TCR beta chains as associated with cytomegalovirus. In both the original and validation cohorts, the classifier was reported to diagnose cytomegalovirus status with high specificity and sensitivity. The authors suggested that the approach could potentially be extended to other disease states and immunological phenotypes. A few of the identified cytomegalovirus-associated TCR beta chains were confirmed in vitro to be specific for cytomegalovirus antigens. In a later analysis, TCRs clustered in the first cohort were found to also tend to co-occur in the 110 or so validation repertoires, with 90% to 95% of cluster scores above 0. Most TCR sequences were observed very rarely across donors, whereas some public TCRs were present in many individuals.

Libraries were built with the immunoSEQ multiplex PCR assay. The authors' pipeline ran thus. To diagnose cytomegalovirus status from the catalog of TCR beta chain sequences, a statistical classification framework was built. Entries here come from immuneACCESS through TCRdb and include only in-frame sequences with V and J called. Some clones fail to appear in such tables; in the studies checked, an unresolved V gene covers under half of the shortfall, and the cause of the remainder is unknown. V, J and clone size reflect that table, while D and trimming were determined from the DNA. The sample table holds about 310,000 clones, of which nearly 90% were seen once. Together, the top ten hold approximately 0.96% of the sample. To note about this clone: Its recognized antigen is unknown. Base-call qualities are not available, and no considerably larger clone is one nucleotide away.

The germline V gene supplies CDR1 SGHDT and CDR2 YYEEEE. Including cysteine and phenylalanine, the CDR3 has 15 amino acids. The CDR3 DNA has 45 bases and is translated from base 1. Trimming removed 1 base from V and 6 bases from J, leaving 16 bases between the germline ends. The donors were included in the validation cohort of 100 to 150 subjects, a group kept apart from the roughly 680-subject first cohort. Sequenced input: PBMCs. This TCR was recovered from a man aged 25-40 years in good health and CMV-seronegative. The chain was built from TRBV5-6 and TRBJ1-2; D gene: possibly TRBD1, on 6 matching bases. The nucleotide sequence is TGTGCCAGCAGCTTGTTCTCTGGGGGCCCCAATGGCTACACCTTC. It translates as CASSLFSGGPNGYTF. Outside the CDR3, residues come from the reference TRBV5-6 and TRBJ1-2 proteins, so the full variable domain is: DAGVTQSPTHLIKTRGQQVTLRCSPKSGHDTVSWYQQALGQGPQFIFQYYEEEERQRGNFPDRFSGHQFPNYSSELNVNALLLGDSALYLCASSLFSGGPNGYTFGSGTRLTVV.